Listed below are T cell receptor beta chains from one sample, sequenced in a study of blood T cell repertoires in COVID-19. Libraries were prepared by immunoSEQ multiplex PCR; TCRdb keeps only in-frame clonotypes and omits some of them. Counted here are roughly 270,000 clones, roughly 80% occurring once; the ten biggest clones make up over 4%. Sequencing was performed on PBMCs or T cells enriched from blood (not recorded which). All receptors derive from a man aged 35-49 years who had been exposed to COVID-19. Both conserved end residues are part of each CDR3. Each record gives: J gene, D gene, clone size, V gene, CDR3 DNA, CDR3 protein. D genes are given only for firm matches. Clone size is not always given. Where it is, it says once, few, many or a class for expanded clones.

j_gene: TRBJ1-1
d_gene: -
abundance: -
v_gene: TRBV5-4
CDR3nt: TGTGCCAGCAGCTTGCGTATCGGGGGATTCATGAACACTGAAGCTTTCTTT
CDR3aa: CASSLRIGGFMNTEAFF

j_gene: TRBJ1-1
d_gene: TRBD1
abundance: -
v_gene: TRBV5-4
CDR3nt: TGTGCCAGCAGCCCGGACCCGGGACAGGGAACTGAAGCTTTCTTT
CDR3aa: CASSPDPGQGTEAFF

j_gene: TRBJ1-2
d_gene: TRBD1
abundance: once
v_gene: TRBV6-5
CDR3nt: TGTGCCAGCAGTTTAACCGGGACAGGGATCTATGGCTACACCTTC
CDR3aa: CASSLTGTGIYGYTF

j_gene: TRBJ2-7
d_gene: -
abundance: -
v_gene: TRBV4-2
CDR3nt: TGTGCCAGCAGCCAGGGAAAAGGGGCGTACGAGCAGTACTTC
CDR3aa: CASSQGKGAYEQYF

j_gene: TRBJ1-1
d_gene: -
abundance: few
v_gene: TRBV28
CDR3nt: TGTGCCAGCAGTTTCGGGGTCGACACTGAAGCTTTCTTT
CDR3aa: CASSFGVDTEAFF

j_gene: TRBJ2-3
d_gene: TRBD2
abundance: -
v_gene: TRBV19
CDR3nt: TGTGCCAGTACTCGGGGGGGACCCCGCACAGATACGCAGTATTTT
CDR3aa: CASTRGGPRTDTQYF

j_gene: TRBJ2-7
d_gene: TRBD1
abundance: -
v_gene: TRBV18
CDR3nt: TGTGCCAGCTCCCCGACAGGGGAGTCGTTCGAGCAGTACTTC
CDR3aa: CASSPTGESFEQYF

j_gene: TRBJ2-2
d_gene: -
abundance: once
v_gene: TRBV12-3/TRBV12-4
CDR3nt: TGTGCCAGCACCCTCCTTATCACCGGGGAGCTGTTTTTT
CDR3aa: CASTLLITGELFF

j_gene: TRBJ2-1
d_gene: TRBD2
abundance: -
v_gene: TRBV13
CDR3nt: TGTGCCAGCAGCAGGGGACTAGCGGGAGTGCTAGAGCAGTTCTTC
CDR3aa: CASSRGLAGVLEQFF

j_gene: TRBJ2-2
d_gene: -
abundance: -
v_gene: TRBV6-4
CDR3nt: TGTGCCAGCAGTGGGAGCGGAGCCACCGGGGAGCTGTTTTTT
CDR3aa: CASSGSGATGELFF

j_gene: TRBJ1-3
d_gene: -
abundance: -
v_gene: TRBV18
CDR3nt: TGTGCCAGCTCACAGGGGTCCGGTGGAAACACCATATATTTT
CDR3aa: CASSQGSGGNTIYF

j_gene: TRBJ2-3
d_gene: -
abundance: -
v_gene: TRBV5-1
CDR3nt: TGCGCCAGCAGCTTGGAGGCAGGGGATACGCAGTATTTT
CDR3aa: CASSLEAGDTQYF

j_gene: TRBJ2-7
d_gene: -
abundance: -
v_gene: TRBV18
CDR3nt: TGTGCCAGCTCGCAGGAACCGTACGAGCAGTACTTC
CDR3aa: CASSQEPYEQYF

j_gene: TRBJ2-5
d_gene: -
abundance: -
v_gene: TRBV30
CDR3nt: TGTGCCTGGAGTGTACAGGAGACCCAGTACTTC
CDR3aa: CAWSVQETQYF

j_gene: TRBJ1-3
d_gene: -
abundance: -
v_gene: TRBV12-5
CDR3nt: TGTGCTAGTGGTTTGGTTCTAGGGCAGGGCAGTGGAAACACCATATATTTT
CDR3aa: CASGLVLGQGSGNTIYF

j_gene: TRBJ1-5
d_gene: -
abundance: -
v_gene: TRBV12-3/TRBV12-4
CDR3nt: TGTGCCAGCGGGTACGGGAGGCAGCCCCAGCATTTT
CDR3aa: CASGYGRQPQHF

j_gene: TRBJ2-5
d_gene: TRBD1
abundance: once
v_gene: TRBV6-6
CDR3nt: TGTGCCAGCAGTCGAGGGACAGGGGGGCACATTCAAGAGACCCAGTACTTC
CDR3aa: CASSRGTGGHIQETQYF

j_gene: TRBJ2-1
d_gene: -
abundance: -
v_gene: TRBV6-2/TRBV6-3
CDR3nt: TGTGCCAGCAGTTACGTGGGCCGCAATGAGCAGTTCTTC
CDR3aa: CASSYVGRNEQFF

j_gene: TRBJ2-7
d_gene: -
abundance: -
v_gene: TRBV12-3/TRBV12-4
CDR3nt: TGTGCCAGCAGTTTAAGCCACGGGGGCGAGCAGTACTTC
CDR3aa: CASSLSHGGEQYF

j_gene: TRBJ2-1
d_gene: -
abundance: -
v_gene: TRBV25-1
CDR3nt: TGTGCCAGCAGTGTGCTTACTAGTGTGACCTCTCAGCAGTTCTTC
CDR3aa: CASSVLTSVTSQQFF

j_gene: TRBJ2-7
d_gene: -
abundance: -
v_gene: TRBV5-6
CDR3nt: TGTGCCAGCAGCCTGGAACAGGACTCCTACGAGCAGTACTTC
CDR3aa: CASSLEQDSYEQYF

j_gene: TRBJ2-3
d_gene: TRBD2
abundance: -
v_gene: TRBV7-9
CDR3nt: TGTGCCAGCAGACAGACTAGCGGGACAGATACGCAGTATTTT
CDR3aa: CASRQTSGTDTQYF

j_gene: TRBJ2-1
d_gene: TRBD1
abundance: few
v_gene: TRBV5-1
CDR3nt: TGCGCCAGCAGCTCCACCGGGACAGCGCAGGAAAGTGAGCAGTTCTTC
CDR3aa: CASSSTGTAQESEQFF

j_gene: TRBJ1-2
d_gene: TRBD1
abundance: -
v_gene: TRBV24-1
CDR3nt: TGTGCCACCAGTGACCCTACAGGGGCAAACTATGGCTACACCTTC
CDR3aa: CATSDPTGANYGYTF

j_gene: TRBJ1-3
d_gene: -
abundance: -
v_gene: TRBV2
CDR3nt: TGTGCCAGCAGTGCCAGGGGCGGAAACACCATATATTTT
CDR3aa: CASSARGGNTIYF

j_gene: TRBJ1-2
d_gene: TRBD1
abundance: -
v_gene: TRBV18
CDR3nt: TGTGCCAGCTCACCACAGCAGGGGGCGCATCCGGCCAAATTTGCAGGCTACACCTTC
CDR3aa: CASSPQQGAHPAKFAGYTF

j_gene: TRBJ1-6
d_gene: -
abundance: -
v_gene: TRBV6-5
CDR3nt: TGTGCCAGCAGGCAGGGGTATTCACCCCTCCACTTT
CDR3aa: CASRQGYSPLHF

j_gene: TRBJ1-3
d_gene: -
abundance: -
v_gene: TRBV20-1
CDR3nt: TGCAGTGCTAGTTACCGAGACTCTGGAAACACCATATATTTT
CDR3aa: CSASYRDSGNTIYF

j_gene: TRBJ2-7
d_gene: -
abundance: -
v_gene: TRBV4-2
CDR3nt: TGTGCCAGCAGCCAAGATCACGGACAAGCCTACGAGCAGTACTTC
CDR3aa: CASSQDHGQAYEQYF

j_gene: TRBJ2-2
d_gene: TRBD2
abundance: -
v_gene: TRBV7-3
CDR3nt: TGTGCCAGCAACGCCGGGGGGGGCCCCGGGGAGCTGTTTTTT
CDR3aa: CASNAGGGPGELFF

j_gene: TRBJ1-4
d_gene: TRBD1
abundance: -
v_gene: TRBV30
CDR3nt: TGTGCCTGGGGGACAGGGCGTTTAAGTAATGAAAAACTGTTTTTT
CDR3aa: CAWGTGRLSNEKLFF

j_gene: TRBJ1-2
d_gene: -
abundance: -
v_gene: TRBV6-5
CDR3nt: TGTGCCAGCAGTTCCCCCCATGAGGGGGTCTATGGCTACACCTTC
CDR3aa: CASSSPHEGVYGYTF

j_gene: TRBJ1-3
d_gene: -
abundance: -
v_gene: TRBV2
CDR3nt: TGTGCCAGCAAAGTCAGGTTCTACTCTGGAAACACCATATATTTT
CDR3aa: CASKVRFYSGNTIYF

j_gene: TRBJ1-5
d_gene: TRBD1
abundance: once
v_gene: TRBV5-1
CDR3nt: TGCGCCAGCAGCCTGGGACAGGGGGATCAGCCCCAGCATTTT
CDR3aa: CASSLGQGDQPQHF

j_gene: TRBJ2-3
d_gene: -
abundance: few
v_gene: TRBV30
CDR3nt: TGTGCCTGGAGATTTAGCCCCACCCTAGATACGCAGTATTTT
CDR3aa: CAWRFSPTLDTQYF

j_gene: TRBJ2-2
d_gene: -
abundance: -
v_gene: TRBV7-6
CDR3nt: TGTGCCAGCAAGAACAGGGCGAACACCGGGGAGCTGTTTTTT
CDR3aa: CASKNRANTGELFF

j_gene: TRBJ2-7
d_gene: -
abundance: -
v_gene: TRBV5-4
CDR3nt: TGTGCCAGCAGCCCGTTGCGGGACAGTATATCCCGCTCCTACGAGCAGTACTTC
CDR3aa: CASSPLRDSISRSYEQYF

j_gene: TRBJ1-2
d_gene: TRBD1
abundance: once
v_gene: TRBV6-5
CDR3nt: TGTGCCAGCAGTCCGGACAGGTCTAACTATGGCTACACCTTC
CDR3aa: CASSPDRSNYGYTF

j_gene: TRBJ1-3
d_gene: TRBD1
abundance: once
v_gene: TRBV5-1
CDR3nt: TGCGCCAGCAGCCATCAGACAGGGGTGAGCTCTGGAAACACCATATATTTT
CDR3aa: CASSHQTGVSSGNTIYF

j_gene: TRBJ1-1
d_gene: -
abundance: -
v_gene: TRBV7-9
CDR3nt: TGTGCCAGCAGCCACCAGGGCGCTGAAGCTTTCTTT
CDR3aa: CASSHQGAEAFF

j_gene: TRBJ2-1
d_gene: -
abundance: -
v_gene: TRBV19
CDR3nt: TGTGCCAGTAGTGAGGGCGGGCATAGCTCCTACAATGAGCAGTTCTTC
CDR3aa: CASSEGGHSSYNEQFF

j_gene: TRBJ1-2
d_gene: TRBD1
abundance: -
v_gene: TRBV11-3
CDR3nt: TGTGCCAGCAGCCCGAGGGACAGAGAGAGTTATGGCTACACCTTC
CDR3aa: CASSPRDRESYGYTF

j_gene: TRBJ1-4
d_gene: -
abundance: few
v_gene: TRBV27
CDR3nt: TGTGCCAGCAGTTTCTATATCGGTGAAAAACTGTTTTTT
CDR3aa: CASSFYIGEKLFF

j_gene: TRBJ1-5
d_gene: -
abundance: few
v_gene: TRBV5-1
CDR3nt: TGCGCCAGCAGCTTAGAAGCAGACTCCAATCAGCCCCAGCATTTT
CDR3aa: CASSLEADSNQPQHF

j_gene: TRBJ2-1
d_gene: -
abundance: -
v_gene: TRBV3-1/TRBV3-2
CDR3nt: TGTGCCAGCAGACCGTCGGGAGTGTCCTACAATGAGCAGTTCTTC
CDR3aa: CASRPSGVSYNEQFF

j_gene: TRBJ2-1
d_gene: TRBD2
abundance: -
v_gene: TRBV7-3
CDR3nt: TGTGCCAGCAGCTCGGCGGGTCGTTCTAGCGGGAGCACGTACAATGAGCAGTTCTTC
CDR3aa: CASSSAGRSSGSTYNEQFF

j_gene: TRBJ1-3
d_gene: TRBD1
abundance: -
v_gene: TRBV7-7
CDR3nt: TGTGCTAGCAGCAGGGACAGATTCCCTGGAAACACCATATATTTT
CDR3aa: CASSRDRFPGNTIYF

j_gene: TRBJ1-4
d_gene: TRBD1
abundance: -
v_gene: TRBV27
CDR3nt: TGTGCCAGCAGACGGACAGGGGGCAGTCGGTCTAATGAAAAACTGTTTTTT
CDR3aa: CASRRTGGSRSNEKLFF